The 29 T cell receptor beta chains reported below all come from one sample, sequenced in a study of OX40 agonist ivuxolimab in advanced cancers. Clones were read by immunoSEQ multiplex PCR, and TCRdb kept only the in-frame ones, dropping some. Of tens of thousands of clones in the sample, about 88% were seen once. The material was CD4+ or CD8+ T cells sorted from blood, obtained in a trial of the OX40 agonist ivuxolimab. The receptors originated from an adult with an advanced solid tumor such as melanoma, head and neck, liver or kidney cancer.

This chain uses TRBV27 with TRBJ2-5; perhaps TRBD1 as D (6 bases). The CDR3 totals 16 residues. Trimming shortened V by 6 bases and J by 1 base, and 18 bases separated the two germline ends. Germline V CDR1 and CDR2: MNHEY, SMNVEV (reference sequence). CDR3 sequence: CASSPRQARAQETQYF. CDR3 coding DNA: TGTGCCAGCAGCCCAAGACAGGCGAGGGCCCAAGAGACCCAGTACTTC.

V gene TRBV27 combines with J gene TRBJ2-1; possibly TRBD1 or TRBD2 for D (5 bases each). Germline CDR1 and CDR2: MNHEY and SMNVEV (reference sequence). Between the trimmed V and J ends, which lost 2 bases and 4 bases, there was a span of 6 bases. The CDR3 consists of 13 residues. This CDR3 reads CASSLGGYNEQFF. DNA of the CDR3: TGTGCCAGCAGTTTAGGGGGATACAATGAGCAGTTCTTC.

This clone came up once. The chain joins TRBV5-8 to TRBJ1-2; 8 bases are a match to TRBD1. V was clipped by 5 bases and J by 3 bases; unmatched bases: 12. The germline V gene has CDR1 SGHTS and CDR2 YDEGEE. CDR3 length equals 16 residues. CDR3 region: CASSGVGTGGDYGYTF. CDR3 sequence (DNA): TGTGCCAGCAGTGGGGTCGGGACAGGTGGTGACTATGGCTACACCTTC.

The rearrangement links TRBV4-1 to TRBJ1-5, with no clear D. This CDR3 is 15 amino acids long. V was trimmed by 3 bases and J by 0 bases, leaving 9 bases between them. CDR1 MGHRA and CDR2 YSYEKL come from the germline V gene. The CDR3 DNA follows: TGCGCCAGCAGCCAGGCAGGATATAGCAATCAGCCCCAGCATTTT. Translating gives CASSQAGYSNQPQHF.

The V and J genes are TRBV27 and TRBJ2-1, with no clear D. The germline gives CDR1 MNHEY, CDR2 SMNVEV (reference sequence). The V and J ends lost 6 bases and 4 bases respectively, with 4 bases between them. CDR3 size: 11 residues. The CDR3 DNA sequence: TGTGCCAGCAGCCGGTACAATGAGCAGTTCTTC. Protein product: CASSRYNEQFF.

The rearrangement links TRBV19 to TRBJ2-1; possibly TRBD2 for D (6 bases). CDR1 and CDR2 from the germline V gene are LNHDA and SQIVND (reference sequence). CDR3 length: 14 amino acids. The V end was cut by 1 base, the J end by 5 bases, with 9 bases between. Here the CDR3 reads CASSIAGSNNEQFF. CDR3 nucleotides: TGTGCCAGTAGTATAGCCGGGAGTAACAATGAGCAGTTCTTC. The variable domain in full, with the rest retrieved from reference TRBV19 and TRBJ2-1, is DGGITQSPKYLFRKEGQNVTLSCEQNLNHDAMYWYRQDPGQGLRLIYYSQIVNDFQKGDIAEGYSVSREKKESFPLTVTSAQKNPTAFYLCASSIAGSNNEQFFGPGTRLTVL.

This chain connects TRBV27 to TRBJ1-2; 9 positions match TRBD1. The CDR3 extends over 15 amino acids. Germline V CDR1 and CDR2: MNHEY, SMNVEV (reference sequence). J was trimmed by 4 bases and V by 8 bases; bases with no gene match: 11. The CDR3 is CASGTGTGIFYGYTF. In DNA form, the CDR3 reads TGTGCCAGCGGTACCGGGACAGGGATCTTCTATGGCTACACCTTC.

The chain links TRBV7-3 to TRBJ2-2, with 12 positions matching TRBD2. This CDR3 comprises 16 residues. Germline CDR1 is SGHTA and CDR2 is FQGTGA. Unmatched junction bases numbered 7, after V lost 5 bases and J lost 6 bases. DNA of the CDR3: TGTGCCAGCAGCCCAGAACTAGCGGGAGGCTCCGGGGAGCTGTTTTTT. Translation: CASSPELAGGSGELFF. The full variable domain, its missing parts supplied by reference TRBV7-3 and TRBJ2-2, is GAGVSQTPSNKVTEKGKYVELRCDPISGHTALYWYRQSLGQGPEFLIYFQGTGAADDSGLPNDRFFAVRPEGSVSTLKIQRTERGDSAVYLCASSPELAGGSGELFFGEGSRLTVL.

This chain links TRBV4-3 with TRBJ1-1, with a tentative D call TRBD1 (5 bases). This CDR3 is built from 14 residues. Germline CDR1 LGHNA, CDR2 YSLEER. The ends were cut back, 0 bases at V and 7 bases at J, with 12 bases in the middle. The CDR3, as DNA: TGCGCCAGCAGCCAAGATCGGACATCGGTTGAAGCTTTCTTT. This sequence encodes CASSQDRTSVEAFF.

The V call is TRBV9, the J call TRBJ2-7, with 11 bases lining up with TRBD2. Trimming at V came to 0 bases and at J to 6 bases, leaving 8 bases not matched to a gene. The CDR3 runs 16 residues. Looked up from germline, CDR1 is SGDLS and CDR2 is YYNGEE. The CDR3: CASSVAELAGEGEQYF. The CDR3 coding sequence is TGTGCCAGCAGCGTAGCGGAACTAGCGGGAGAAGGCGAGCAGTACTTC. The full variable domain, with the rest looked up from reference TRBV9 and TRBJ2-7, is DSGVTQTPKHLITATGQRVTLRCSPRSGDLSVYWYQQSLDQGLQFLIQYYNGEERAKGNILERFSAQQFPDLHSELNLSSLELGDSALYFCASSVAELAGEGEQYFGPGTRLTVT.

The chain is built from TRBV27 and TRBJ2-3; D remains unclear. This CDR3 contains 14 residues. Germline CDR1 and CDR2: MNHEY and SMNVEV (reference sequence). V was shortened by 6 bases and J by 3 bases, with 13 bases between the two germline ends. CDR3 coding DNA: TGTGCCAGCAGCCGTCCGACCTTGACAGATACGCAGTATTTT. Translation: CASSRPTLTDTQYF.

V gene TRBV5-5 combines with J gene TRBJ2-3, with 11 bases that match TRBD2. CDR3 length equals 14 residues. The junction had 3 bases not matched to a gene; V was cut back by 5 bases and J by 4 bases. The germline V gene encodes CDR1 SGHKS and CDR2 YYEKEE (reference sequence). The CDR3 DNA follows: TGTGCCAGCAGTATGGGACTAGCGGCAGATACGCAGTATTTT. Translation: CASSMGLAADTQYF.

The chain links TRBV7-9 to TRBJ2-3; D not certain. The CDR3 loop spans 11 amino acids. V lost 5 bases and J lost 5, with 5 bases in between. The germline V gene encodes CDR1 SEHNR and CDR2 FQNEAQ (reference sequence). The CDR3 bases are TGTGCCAGCAGCAATAAAGATACGCAGTATTTT. It encodes CASSNKDTQYF. Based on the CDR3 plus reference TRBV7-9 and TRBJ2-3, the full variable domain is DTGVSQNPRHKITKRGQNVTFRCDPISEHNRLYWYRQTLGQGPEFLTYFQNEAQLEKSRLLSDRFSAERPKGSFSTLEIQRTEQGDSAMYLCASSNKDTQYFGPGTRLTVL.

The chain joins TRBV19 to TRBJ1-2, with D possibly being TRBD1 (6 bases). The germline CDR1 and CDR2 sequences are LNHDA and SQIVND (reference sequence). This CDR3 is 14 amino acids long. V lost 0 bases and J lost 6, with 11 bases in between. CDR3 coding DNA: TGTGCCAGTAGTATAGAACAGGGTCTCCATGGCTACACCTTC. Residues: CASSIEQGLHGYTF.

The gene calls are TRBV4-2 and TRBJ1-1; D unclear. V lost 0 bases to trimming and J lost 3 bases, with 17 bases between them. There are 17 residues in the CDR3. Germline-derived CDR1 and CDR2 are LGHNA and YNFKEQ. CDR3 bases: TGTGCCAGCAGCCAAGATGTGATGGGATTCAAGGACACTGAAGCTTTCTTT. It yields the protein CASSQDVMGFKDTEAFF.

The chain is built from TRBV11-3 and TRBJ1-2; D unresolved. V dropped 0 bases and J dropped 5 bases, with 16 bases sitting between them. The V gene's germline CDR1 is SGHNT and CDR2 YENEEA. This CDR3 region has 16 residues. CDR3 nucleotide sequence: TGTGCCAGCAGCTTAGACCGCCGGGGTGCCAAATATGGCTACACCTTC. The encoded protein is CASSLDRRGAKYGYTF.

This chain links TRBV7-9 with TRBJ2-4; 9 nucleotides match TRBD1. V was pared by 0 bases and J by 8 bases, with 5 bases of the junction left unmatched. Looked up from germline, CDR1 is SEHNR and CDR2 is FQNEAQ (reference sequence). This CDR3 region has 15 residues. The chain's CDR3 is CASSLAGQGRDIQYF. CDR3 bases: TGTGCCAGCAGCTTAGCGGGACAGGGAAGAGACATTCAGTACTTC.

This rearrangement joins TRBV28 to TRBJ1-3; TRBD1 might be the D (6 bases). V lost 5 bases and J lost 4, with 18 bases in between. This CDR3 comprises 16 residues. Germline values: CDR1 MDHEN, CDR2 SYDVKM. The CDR3: CASSPLDSRPGNTIYF. CDR3 nucleotide sequence: TGTGCCAGCAGTCCCCTGGACAGTCGGCCCGGAAACACCATATATTTT.

There are many counts of this clone. This rearrangement joins TRBV19 to TRBJ2-7; D is tentatively TRBD1 or TRBD2 (6 bases each). V lost 5 bases and J 3 bases, leaving 17 bases between the germline ends. The CDR3 contains 15 residues. CDR1 is LNHDA, CDR2 SQIVND, per germline (reference sequence). CDR3 nucleotides: TGTGCCAGTAGTGGTCGGGAGACAGGTATCTACGAGCAGTACTTC. Its translation: CASSGRETGIYEQYF.

The rearrangement uses TRBV7-8 and TRBJ1-4; D not certain. V gave up 1 base and J gave up 8 bases, with 11 bases separating them. CDR1 and CDR2 from the germline V gene are SGHVS and FQNEAQ. This CDR3 spans 14 amino acids. The chain's CDR3 is CASSLEALGEKLFF. The CDR3 coding sequence is TGTGCCAGCAGCTTAGAGGCCCTTGGGGAAAAACTGTTTTTT.

By share, this clone counts as medium-sized (0.01 to 0.1%). CDR3 in amino acids: CASSPEPTSGGTYEQYF. CDR3 nucleotides: TGTGCCAGCAGCCCGGAACCGACTAGCGGAGGGACCTACGAGCAGTACTTC. This sequence joins TRBV9 and TRBJ2-7, with 9 bases aligning to TRBD2. Germline loops: CDR1 SGDLS, CDR2 YYNGEE. After removal of 4 bases from V and 2 bases from J, the junction contained 13 bases not matched to a gene. The CDR3 totals 17 residues.

This clone was counted between two and nine times. The rearrangement links TRBV7-9 to TRBJ2-2, with no clear D. This CDR3 has 14 amino acids. Per the germline V gene, CDR1 is SEHNR and CDR2 is FQNEAQ (reference sequence). V shed 3 bases and J shed 3 bases, with 8 bases lying between them. In DNA, the CDR3 is TGTGCCAGCAGCTTGGAGCGTTACACCGGGGAGCTGTTTTTT. Protein: CASSLERYTGELFF.

This clone showed up just a few times. The chain recombines TRBV18 with TRBJ2-7, with 7 bases that match TRBD1. The CDR3 runs 15 residues. Germline V gene lookup returns CDR1 KGHSH and CDR2 LQKENI. After removal of 5 bases from V and 3 bases from J, the junction contained 10 bases not matched to a gene. The CDR3 is CASSEGTDFSYEQYF. Here the CDR3 DNA reads TGTGCCAGCTCAGAAGGGACAGATTTCAGCTACGAGCAGTACTTC.

The chain is built from TRBV25-1 and TRBJ2-2; 9 bases line up with TRBD2. Trimming cost V 5 bases and J 3 bases; bases outside gene matches: 7. The CDR3 loop spans 16 amino acids. Per germline, CDR1 MGHDK and CDR2 SYGVNS. CDR3 DNA sequence: TGTGCCAGCAGTACAACAGCGGGAGGCCACACCGGGGAGCTGTTTTTT. Protein: CASSTTAGGHTGELFF.

V gene TRBV25-1 combines with J gene TRBJ2-5; TRBD2 agrees at 8 bases. This CDR3 comprises 14 residues. Germline values: CDR1 MGHDK, CDR2 SYGVNS. V was pared by 7 bases and J by 4 bases, with 8 bases of the junction left unmatched. CDR3 DNA sequence: TGTGCCAGCACCCCCGGGGGGGCCCGAGAGACCCAGTACTTC. Translated, it gives CASTPGGARETQYF.

The chain employs TRBV6-1 and TRBJ1-5; D uncertain. Germline CDR1 is MNHNS and CDR2 is SASEGT. CDR3 size: 16 residues. Trimming took 2 bases from V and 5 from J, leaving 16 bases between them. Here the CDR3 DNA reads TGTGCCAGCAGTGAATACGATAAGGCAATGTATCAGCCCCAGCATTTT. Protein product: CASSEYDKAMYQPQHF.

V gene TRBV7-9 combines with J gene TRBJ2-7; no reliable D call. The V gene's germline CDR1 is SEHNR and CDR2 FQNEAQ (reference sequence). CDR3 length: 11 residues. Trimming took 9 bases from V and 0 from J, leaving 6 bases between them. The chain's CDR3 is CARGSSYEQYF. CDR3 in DNA: TGTGCCAGGGGCAGCTCCTACGAGCAGTACTTC.

V usage is TRBV18 and J usage is TRBJ1-1, with D possibly being TRBD1 (6 bases). The CDR3 is 16 residues long. Germline CDR1 reads KGHSH; CDR2 reads LQKENI. Deletions cut 1 base from V and 5 bases from J, with 17 bases between. CDR3 amino acids: CASSPRMRYRVTEAFF. CDR3 nucleotide sequence: TGTGCCAGCTCACCACGGATGAGATACAGGGTAACTGAAGCTTTCTTT.

The CDR3, as DNA: TGTGCCAGCAGTTTTCAGGGACCCATATATTTT. Protein sequence: CASSFQGPIYF. The rearrangement joins TRBV28 to TRBJ1-3; a weak D match, TRBD1 (5 bases). V was pared by 3 bases and J by 11 bases, with 8 bases between. The CDR3 spans 11 residues. Germline V gene data show CDR1 as MDHEN and CDR2 as SYDVKM.